The rows below give T cell receptor beta chains drawn from one sample of a study of post-analysis software for immune sequencing data. MiXCR was run by TCRdb on the PCR reads, yielding one entry per CDR3 protein. This sample has hundreds of thousands of distinct CDR3 sequences, with about 27% found just once. The material sequenced was blood. Source of these receptors: a girl aged 5 to 17 with multiple sclerosis. Each CDR3 is given with its conserved first and last residue. D genes are given only for firm matches. Only part of the rows carry a size: once, few, many, or a class if the clone is expanded.

abundance: NA; j_gene: TRBJ2-1; d_gene: NA; v_gene: TRBV7-2; len: 15; CDR3nt: TGTGCCAGCAGCTCGGGGTCGGGACGTAACGATGAGCAGTTCTTC; CDR3aa: CASSSGSGRNDEQFF
abundance: NA; j_gene: TRBJ2-7; d_gene: NA; v_gene: TRBV6-1; len: 13; CDR3nt: TGTGCCAGCAGTGAACCCAGGAGGTGGGAGCAGTACTTC; CDR3aa: CASSEPRRWEQYF
abundance: many; j_gene: TRBJ2-7; d_gene: NA; v_gene: TRBV10-3; len: 13; CDR3nt: TGTGCCATCAGTGATTCAGTTTCCTACGAGCAGTACTTC; CDR3aa: CAISDSVSYEQYF
abundance: NA; j_gene: TRBJ2-1; d_gene: TRBD2; v_gene: TRBV13; len: 16; CDR3nt: TGTGCCAGCAGCCTCGCCGGGACTAGCGGGAGCCATGAGCAGTTCTTC; CDR3aa: CASSLAGTSGSHEQFF
abundance: NA; j_gene: TRBJ1-2; d_gene: TRBD1; v_gene: TRBV5-1; len: 14; CDR3nt: TGCGCCAGCAGCTTGGATGGCAGGGGGCGAGGCTACACCTTC; CDR3aa: CASSLDGRGRGYTF
abundance: NA; j_gene: TRBJ1-2; d_gene: NA; v_gene: TRBV12-3/TRBV12-4; len: 17; CDR3nt: TGTGCCAGCAGTTTAGTAGCCCGACCCACCGGAATCTATGGCTACACCTTC; CDR3aa: CASSLVARPTGIYGYTF
abundance: NA; j_gene: TRBJ2-1; d_gene: NA; v_gene: TRBV7-9; len: 13; CDR3nt: TGTGCCAGCACCGACTTCACCTACAATGAGCAGTTCTTC; CDR3aa: CASTDFTYNEQFF
abundance: many; j_gene: TRBJ2-7; d_gene: TRBD1; v_gene: TRBV5-1; len: 13; CDR3nt: TGCGCCAGCAGCGGGGACAGGGGCTACGAGCAGTACTTC; CDR3aa: CASSGDRGYEQYF
abundance: NA; j_gene: TRBJ2-3; d_gene: NA; v_gene: TRBV12-3/TRBV12-4; len: 14; CDR3nt: TGTGCCAGCAGCGCCAGACTAGGTGCAGATACGCAGTATTTT; CDR3aa: CASSARLGADTQYF
abundance: few; j_gene: TRBJ2-3; d_gene: TRBD2; v_gene: TRBV20-1; len: 12; CDR3nt: TGCGGGGGACTAGGGATTGCAGATACGCAGTATTTT; CDR3aa: CGGLGIADTQYF
abundance: NA; j_gene: TRBJ2-7; d_gene: TRBD1; v_gene: TRBV7-9; len: 13; CDR3nt: TGTGCCAGCAGCCCACGGGACAGGCCAGAGCAGTACTTC; CDR3aa: CASSPRDRPEQYF
abundance: NA; j_gene: TRBJ1-4; d_gene: NA; v_gene: TRBV7-9; len: 12; CDR3nt: TGTGCCAGCAGCCAAGAGAATGAAAAACTGTTTTTT; CDR3aa: CASSQENEKLFF
abundance: few; j_gene: TRBJ2-5; d_gene: TRBD2; v_gene: TRBV3-1; len: 19; CDR3nt: TGTGCCAGCAGCCAAGGGCACCCTAGCGGACGTGGACGACAAGAGACCCAGTACTTC; CDR3aa: CASSQGHPSGRGRQETQYF
abundance: NA; j_gene: TRBJ1-1; d_gene: NA; v_gene: TRBV27; len: 13; CDR3nt: TGTGCCAGCAGGGCACAGGGCCGCCAAGAAGCTTTCTTT; CDR3aa: CASRAQGRQEAFF
abundance: NA; j_gene: TRBJ2-5; d_gene: NA; v_gene: TRBV6-1; len: 11; CDR3nt: TGTGCCAGCAGTGAAGCAAGGACCCAGTACTTC; CDR3aa: CASSEARTQYF
abundance: few; j_gene: TRBJ2-2; d_gene: TRBD2; v_gene: TRBV10-3; len: 18; CDR3nt: TGTGCCATCAGTGAGTCGATGGCTAGCGGGAGATTCACCGGGGAGCTGTTTTTT; CDR3aa: CAISESMASGRFTGELFF
abundance: few; j_gene: TRBJ1-2; d_gene: NA; v_gene: TRBV2; len: 13; CDR3nt: TGTGCCAGCAGTGAAAATCTTCCAGATAACTACACCTTC; CDR3aa: CASSENLPDNYTF
abundance: NA; j_gene: TRBJ2-3; d_gene: NA; v_gene: TRBV28; len: 15; CDR3nt: TGTGCCAGCAGTACCGGACAGGGAGGGGGAGATACGCAGTATTTT; CDR3aa: CASSTGQGGGDTQYF
abundance: NA; j_gene: TRBJ2-3; d_gene: TRBD2; v_gene: TRBV2; len: 18; CDR3nt: TGTGCCAGCAGTGGTGGTCGCGGACTAGCGGGATTCACAGATACGCAGTATTTT; CDR3aa: CASSGGRGLAGFTDTQYF
abundance: few; j_gene: TRBJ2-2; d_gene: NA; v_gene: TRBV2; len: 14; CDR3nt: TGTGCCAGCAGATGGACGGATAACACCGGGGAGCTGTTTTTT; CDR3aa: CASRWTDNTGELFF
abundance: NA; j_gene: TRBJ2-1; d_gene: TRBD2; v_gene: TRBV14; len: 14; CDR3nt: TGTGCCAGCAGGCGGACTAGCAGGGCCAATGAGCAGTTCTTC; CDR3aa: CASRRTSRANEQFF
abundance: NA; j_gene: TRBJ2-4; d_gene: TRBD1; v_gene: TRBV29-1; len: 18; CDR3nt: TGCAGCGTTTCGGTAGACCCGGGACAGGGGGGAGGCAAAAACATTCAGTACTTC; CDR3aa: CSVSVDPGQGGGKNIQYF
abundance: few; j_gene: TRBJ2-1; d_gene: TRBD2; v_gene: TRBV28; len: 17; CDR3nt: TGTGCCAGCAGTTCCCCCTCGACTAGACGCGGGGGTAATGAGCAGTTCTTC; CDR3aa: CASSSPSTRRGGNEQFF
abundance: few; j_gene: TRBJ2-5; d_gene: NA; v_gene: TRBV6-1; len: 14; CDR3nt: TGTGCCAGCAGTGAAGGGACTTATCAAGAGACCCAGTACTTC; CDR3aa: CASSEGTYQETQYF
abundance: NA; j_gene: TRBJ2-1; d_gene: TRBD2; v_gene: TRBV7-2; len: 15; CDR3nt: TGTGCCAGCAGCCCCCTGGGACTAGCGGCGAATGAGCAGTTCTTC; CDR3aa: CASSPLGLAANEQFF
abundance: NA; j_gene: TRBJ2-3; d_gene: NA; v_gene: TRBV10-3; len: 13; CDR3nt: TGTGCCATCGCCCAGGCTGGCACAGATACGCAGTATTTT; CDR3aa: CAIAQAGTDTQYF
abundance: NA; j_gene: TRBJ1-2; d_gene: NA; v_gene: TRBV7-9; len: 14; CDR3nt: TGTGCCAGCAGCTTTGCAGAACCCCGAGAGGGCTACACCTTC; CDR3aa: CASSFAEPREGYTF
abundance: NA; j_gene: TRBJ2-7; d_gene: NA; v_gene: TRBV7-2; len: 13; CDR3nt: TGTGCCAGCAGACCGTCTAACTCCTACGAGCAGTACTTC; CDR3aa: CASRPSNSYEQYF
abundance: NA; j_gene: TRBJ1-5; d_gene: NA; v_gene: TRBV6-2/TRBV6-3; len: 12; CDR3nt: TGTGCCAGCAGGGGATACGGTCAGCCCCAGCATTTT; CDR3aa: CASRGYGQPQHF
abundance: NA; j_gene: TRBJ2-1; d_gene: NA; v_gene: TRBV2; len: 13; CDR3nt: TGTGCCAGCAGTGACGGGGCCGATATTGAGCAGTTCTTC; CDR3aa: CASSDGADIEQFF
abundance: NA; j_gene: TRBJ1-5; d_gene: NA; v_gene: TRBV27; len: 15; CDR3nt: TGTGCCAGCAGTCCCCGGGCTAGGGGCAATCAGCCCCAGCATTTT; CDR3aa: CASSPRARGNQPQHF
abundance: few; j_gene: TRBJ2-1; d_gene: NA; v_gene: TRBV25-1; len: 15; CDR3nt: TGTGCCAGCAGCGGCAGGGGAGTTTCCTACAATGAGCAGTTCTTC; CDR3aa: CASSGRGVSYNEQFF
abundance: NA; j_gene: TRBJ2-7; d_gene: NA; v_gene: TRBV6-2/TRBV6-3; len: 17; CDR3nt: TGTGCCAGCAGTTACTCGCCGGGAAGCGGGTGGTCCTACGAGCAGTACTTC; CDR3aa: CASSYSPGSGWSYEQYF
abundance: NA; j_gene: TRBJ2-1; d_gene: NA; v_gene: TRBV27; len: 13; CDR3nt: TGTGCCAGCAGTTTAGACTATCGCAGTGAGCAGTTCTTC; CDR3aa: CASSLDYRSEQFF
abundance: NA; j_gene: TRBJ2-2; d_gene: TRBD2; v_gene: TRBV7-2; len: 17; CDR3nt: TGTGCCAGCAGCTTTCTAGCGGGAGGGACGAACACCGGGGAGCTGTTTTTT; CDR3aa: CASSFLAGGTNTGELFF
abundance: NA; j_gene: TRBJ2-5; d_gene: NA; v_gene: TRBV7-9; len: 16; CDR3nt: TGTGCCAGCAGCTTAGCGTCGGGGACGCCCGAATGGGCCCAGTACTTC; CDR3aa: CASSLASGTPEWAQYF
abundance: many; j_gene: TRBJ2-4; d_gene: NA; v_gene: TRBV12-3/TRBV12-4; len: 11; CDR3nt: TGTGCCAGCAGGTTCCTCGGCATTCAGTACTTC; CDR3aa: CASRFLGIQYF
abundance: NA; j_gene: TRBJ2-1; d_gene: TRBD2; v_gene: TRBV5-6; len: 15; CDR3nt: TGTGCCAGCAGCTTGGGACTAGCGGGAGCCATTAGGGGGTTCTTC; CDR3aa: CASSLGLAGAIRGFF
abundance: few; j_gene: TRBJ1-5; d_gene: NA; v_gene: TRBV7-2; len: 13; CDR3nt: TGTGCCGGCAACGGAACACTCAATCAGCCCCAGCATTTT; CDR3aa: CAGNGTLNQPQHF
abundance: NA; j_gene: TRBJ1-2; d_gene: NA; v_gene: TRBV9; len: 16; CDR3nt: TGTGCCAGCAGCGTAGATTTGAGGAGGGCTGACTATGGCTACACCTTC; CDR3aa: CASSVDLRRADYGYTF
abundance: NA; j_gene: TRBJ2-3; d_gene: TRBD2; v_gene: TRBV29-1; len: 12; CDR3nt: TGCAGCGTTGCGGGGGGACCAGATACGCAGTATTTT; CDR3aa: CSVAGGPDTQYF
abundance: NA; j_gene: TRBJ2-1; d_gene: TRBD2; v_gene: TRBV20-1; len: 16; CDR3nt: TGCAGTGCTAGAGTAGGTTTGGCGGGGGGCGACAATGAGCAGTTCTTC; CDR3aa: CSARVGLAGGDNEQFF
abundance: NA; j_gene: TRBJ2-3; d_gene: NA; v_gene: TRBV11-2; len: 15; CDR3nt: TGTGCCAGCAGCTTAGTTCCTGGTGGCACAGATACGCAGTATTTT; CDR3aa: CASSLVPGGTDTQYF
abundance: NA; j_gene: TRBJ1-1; d_gene: NA; v_gene: TRBV12-3/TRBV12-4; len: 11; CDR3nt: TGTGCCAGCAGTTTTCTCACTGAAGCTTTCTTT; CDR3aa: CASSFLTEAFF
abundance: few; j_gene: TRBJ2-7; d_gene: NA; v_gene: TRBV20-1; len: 13; CDR3nt: TGCAGTGCTAGGGACAGTTTTAACTACGAGCAGTACTTC; CDR3aa: CSARDSFNYEQYF
abundance: NA; j_gene: TRBJ1-5; d_gene: NA; v_gene: TRBV5-1; len: 15; CDR3nt: TGCGCCAGCAGCTTGGATGGGGCCGTCAATCAGCCCCAGCATTTT; CDR3aa: CASSLDGAVNQPQHF
abundance: NA; j_gene: TRBJ1-2; d_gene: NA; v_gene: TRBV9; len: 14; CDR3nt: TGTGCCAGCAGCGCGGGACCGAGGCTAGGTGACTACACCTTC; CDR3aa: CASSAGPRLGDYTF
abundance: NA; j_gene: TRBJ2-2; d_gene: NA; v_gene: TRBV5-1; len: 16; CDR3nt: TGCGCCAGCAGCTTGAAGGGGAATGCGAACACCGGGGAGCTGTTTTTT; CDR3aa: CASSLKGNANTGELFF
abundance: once; j_gene: TRBJ1-1; d_gene: NA; v_gene: TRBV7-8; len: 14; CDR3nt: TGTGTCAGCAGCTTAGAATCGGTGAACACTGAAGCTTTCTTT; CDR3aa: CVSSLESVNTEAFF
abundance: few; j_gene: TRBJ1-1; d_gene: NA; v_gene: TRBV20-1; len: 15; CDR3nt: TGCAGTCCTCGTAGGGCGGGGGGCCCGGACACTGAAGCTTTCTTT; CDR3aa: CSPRRAGGPDTEAFF
abundance: NA; j_gene: TRBJ2-1; d_gene: TRBD2; v_gene: TRBV6-5; len: 14; CDR3nt: TGTGCCAGCAAGTATAGCGGGGGTTACAATGAGCAGTTCTTC; CDR3aa: CASKYSGGYNEQFF
abundance: few; j_gene: TRBJ2-3; d_gene: NA; v_gene: TRBV19; len: 16; CDR3nt: TGTGCCAGTGGAGACGGGCCCTCGACTAGCACAGATACGCAGTATTTT; CDR3aa: CASGDGPSTSTDTQYF
abundance: NA; j_gene: TRBJ1-5; d_gene: NA; v_gene: TRBV27; len: 13; CDR3nt: TGTGCCAGCAGTTTCGGGGGGGTCTCGCCCCAGCATTTT; CDR3aa: CASSFGGVSPQHF